The clone carrying this TCR beta chain turned up a few times. Its antigen is unknown. A read error is likely, as this CDR3 ends without the conserved phenylalanine or tryptophan. The record originates from a study of CD8+CD57+ T cells in acquired aplastic anemia. Looking at the study overall: As sequenced from healthy donors, CD4+ cells averaged approximately 11 million reads.

The V gene's germline CDR1 is SNHLY and CDR2 FYNNEI. This CDR3 contains 13 residues. Trimming removed 6 bases from V and 9 bases from J; junction bases left unmatched: 10. Regarding the study as a whole: Some 30 was the count of CD8+ CDR3 sequences that patients shared with controls.

Researchers used genomic DNA as the template to profile TCR beta VDJ and CDR3. MiXCR, run by TCRdb on the reads, gives a single entry per CDR3 protein. The sample has around 140,000 distinct CDR3 sequences, 41% seen once. The receptor was derived from a human donor in good health, serving as a control. The chain has TRBV2 and TRBJ1-2, with 7 bases lining up with TRBD1. The specimen was sorted CD4+, CD8+, or CD8+CD57+ T cells (not recorded which) from PBMCs. CDR3 in amino acids: CASRGLTGASYTY. The CDR3 DNA reads as TGTGCCAGCAGGGGACTTACAGGGGCCAGCTACACCTAC.